This T cell receptor (beta chain) comes out of a study of blood T cell repertoires in COVID-19. Looking at the study overall: PBMCs, B-cell-depleted T cells, or T cells provided the cDNA or gDNA that made up the material.

Under the authors' procedure: Estimates of nucleated cell counts were drawn from the amplification of reference gene primers. Sequenced by immunoSEQ multiplex PCR; TCRdb stores in-frame clones only, minus some. V and J calls and clone size follow that table, whereas D and trimming were derived from the DNA. The data contain about 190,000 clones, less than 90% of them singletons. Trimming cost V 2 bases and J 9 bases, with 11 bases left between them. The CDR3 loop spans 13 amino acids. Germline CDR1 and CDR2: SGHTA and FQGNSA. The V call is TRBV7-2, the J call TRBJ1-5; D is ambiguous. Input material: peripheral blood. The sequence was collected from a human donor in a cohort sampled during active COVID-19. In DNA, the CDR3 is TGTGCCAGCAGCTTACTCAACCTCGGGCCCCAGCATTTT. This codes for CASSLLNLGPQHF. Supplemented by reference TRBV7-2 and TRBJ1-5, the full variable domain reads GAGVSQSPSNKVTEKGKDVELRCDPISGHTALYWYRQSLGQGLEFLIYFQGNSAPDKSGLPSDRFSAERTGGSVSTLTIQRTQQEDSAVYLCASSLLNLGPQHFGDGTRLSIL.